Detailed here is one T cell receptor beta chain. Every donor was a healthy person donating bone marrow. The CDR3 consists of 12 residues. Germline V gene sequence: CDR1 GTSNPN, CDR2 SVGIG (reference sequence). V was shortened by 3 bases and J by 6 bases, with 11 bases between the two germline ends. The data were taken from a study of cytomegalovirus exposure and HLA in healthy donors. In the PCR, 60 Vbeta and 13 Jbeta primers were used. As handled by the study authors: In a later analysis, the count reached 74 million or so unique TCR beta chains, with roughly 11 million shared. Libraries were prepared by immunoSEQ multiplex PCR; TCRdb keeps only in-frame clonotypes and omits some of them. That table gives V, J and clone size, and the DNA gave D and trimming. The sample totals roughly 45,000 clones; its top ten clones hold more than 1.5%.

Sample: PBMCs. The receptor comes from a woman aged 25 to 39 in good health and CMV-seronegative. The chain uses TRBV30 and TRBJ1-1; tentative D call: TRBD1 (6 bases). The CDR3 DNA follows: TGTGCCTGGAGCCCACAGGGTTCTGAAGCTTTCTTT. It translates to CAWSPQGSEAFF.